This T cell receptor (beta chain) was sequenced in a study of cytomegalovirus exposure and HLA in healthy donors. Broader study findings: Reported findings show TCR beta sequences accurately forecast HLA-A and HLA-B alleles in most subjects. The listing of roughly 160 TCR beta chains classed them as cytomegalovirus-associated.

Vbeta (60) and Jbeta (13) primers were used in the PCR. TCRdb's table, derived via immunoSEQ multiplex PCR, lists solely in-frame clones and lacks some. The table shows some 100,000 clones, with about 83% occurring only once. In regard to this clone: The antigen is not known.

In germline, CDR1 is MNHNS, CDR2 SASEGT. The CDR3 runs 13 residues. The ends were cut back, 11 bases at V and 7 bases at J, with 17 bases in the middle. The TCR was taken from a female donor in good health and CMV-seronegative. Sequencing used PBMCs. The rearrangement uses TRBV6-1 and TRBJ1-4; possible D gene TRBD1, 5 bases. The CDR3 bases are TGTGCCGGGGGGGGTGATCGGGCTGAAAAACTGTTTTTT. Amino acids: CAGGGDRAEKLFF.